The rows below give T cell receptor beta chains drawn from one sample of a study of blood T cell repertoires in COVID-19. Assay: immunoSEQ multiplex PCR; the TCRdb copy retains only in-frame clones and omits some. The table has 250,000 to 300,000 clones, about 87% seen once. The sample consisted of peripheral blood. The source is a woman in her 70s with COVID-19, enrolled during active disease. The CDR3 runs from the conserved cysteine through the conserved F or W. D genes are given only for firm matches.

v_gene,j_gene,d_gene,len,CDR3aa,CDR3nt
TRBV27,TRBJ2-2,.,13,CASRPTWDRELFF,TGTGCCAGCAGACCAACCTGGGACAGGGAGCTGTTTTTT
TRBV11-3,TRBJ1-1,.,14,CASSLDSSNTEAFF,TGTGCCAGCAGCCTGGACAGCAGTAACACTGAAGCTTTCTTT
TRBV18,TRBJ1-6,.,15,CASSPEGPTNSPLHF,TGTGCCAGCTCACCGGAGGGACCGACCAATTCACCCCTCCACTTT
TRBV5-5,TRBJ1-6,.,16,CASSLAYRVSNSPLHF,TGTGCCAGCAGCTTGGCCTACAGGGTTTCTAATTCACCCCTCCACTTT
TRBV4-1,TRBJ1-3,.,17,CASSQRISRDYGNTIYF,TGCGCCAGCAGCCAGAGGATATCCAGGGATTATGGAAACACCATATATTTT
TRBV7-3,TRBJ2-7,TRBD2,15,CASSLNSGGIYEQYF,TGTGCCAGCAGCTTAAATTCGGGGGGAATCTACGAGCAGTACTTC
TRBV24-1,TRBJ1-2,.,12,CATSDWGLGYTF,TGTGCCACCAGTGATTGGGGGCTTGGCTACACCTTC
TRBV27,TRBJ1-1,TRBD1,13,CASSLQGAGEAFF,TGTGCCAGCAGTTTACAGGGGGCGGGTGAAGCTTTCTTT
TRBV5-6,TRBJ1-1,TRBD1,15,CASSLDRGLNTEAFF,TGTGCCAGCAGCTTGGACAGGGGATTAAACACTGAAGCTTTCTTT
TRBV6-1,TRBJ2-4,TRBD2,13,CASSSGRYSIQYF,TGTGCCAGTTCTAGCGGGAGATACTCCATTCAGTACTTC
TRBV28,TRBJ2-1,TRBD1,16,CASSRRRQGLYNEQFF,TGTGCCAGCAGCCGTCGTAGACAGGGTCTATACAATGAGCAGTTCTTC
TRBV6-5,TRBJ2-7,TRBD1,15,CASTSIGTGGAEQYF,TGTGCCAGCACCTCCATTGGGACAGGGGGCGCCGAGCAGTACTTC